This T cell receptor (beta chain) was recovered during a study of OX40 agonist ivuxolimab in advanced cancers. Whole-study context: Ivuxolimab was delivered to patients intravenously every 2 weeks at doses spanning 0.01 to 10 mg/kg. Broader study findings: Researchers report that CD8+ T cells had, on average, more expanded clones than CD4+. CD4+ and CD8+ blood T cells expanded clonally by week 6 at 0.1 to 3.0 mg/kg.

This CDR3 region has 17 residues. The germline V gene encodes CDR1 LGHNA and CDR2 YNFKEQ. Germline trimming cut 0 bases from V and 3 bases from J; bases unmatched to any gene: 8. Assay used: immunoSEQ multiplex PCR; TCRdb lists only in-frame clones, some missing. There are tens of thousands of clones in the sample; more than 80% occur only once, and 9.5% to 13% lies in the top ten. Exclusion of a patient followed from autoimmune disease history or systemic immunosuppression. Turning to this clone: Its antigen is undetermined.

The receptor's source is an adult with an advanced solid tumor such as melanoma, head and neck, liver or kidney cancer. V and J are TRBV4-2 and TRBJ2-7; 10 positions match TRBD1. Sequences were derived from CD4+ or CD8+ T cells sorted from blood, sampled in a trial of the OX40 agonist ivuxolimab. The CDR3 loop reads CASSQDRSGTGDYEQYF. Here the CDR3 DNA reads TGTGCCAGCAGCCAAGATCGCTCCGGGACAGGGGACTACGAGCAGTACTTC.